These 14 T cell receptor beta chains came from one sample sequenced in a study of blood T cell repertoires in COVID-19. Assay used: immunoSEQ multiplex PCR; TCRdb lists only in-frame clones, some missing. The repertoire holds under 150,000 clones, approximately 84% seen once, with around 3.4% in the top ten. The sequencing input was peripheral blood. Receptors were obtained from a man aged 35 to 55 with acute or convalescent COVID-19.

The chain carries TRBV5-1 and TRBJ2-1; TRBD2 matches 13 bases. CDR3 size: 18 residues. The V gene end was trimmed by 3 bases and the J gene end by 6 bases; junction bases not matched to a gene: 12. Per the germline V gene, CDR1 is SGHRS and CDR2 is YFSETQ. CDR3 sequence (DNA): TGCGCCAGCAGCTCTTTACTAGCGGGGGGGCCAGTTGGCAATGAGCAGTTCTTC. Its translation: CASSSLLAGGPVGNEQFF.

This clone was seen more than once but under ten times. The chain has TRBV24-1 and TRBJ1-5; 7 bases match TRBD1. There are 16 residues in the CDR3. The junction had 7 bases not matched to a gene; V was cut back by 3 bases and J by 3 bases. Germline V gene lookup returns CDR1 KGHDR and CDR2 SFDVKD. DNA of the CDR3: TGTGCCACCAGTGATCGGACAGGAGATATCAATCAGCCCCAGCATTTT. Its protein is CATSDRTGDINQPQHF.

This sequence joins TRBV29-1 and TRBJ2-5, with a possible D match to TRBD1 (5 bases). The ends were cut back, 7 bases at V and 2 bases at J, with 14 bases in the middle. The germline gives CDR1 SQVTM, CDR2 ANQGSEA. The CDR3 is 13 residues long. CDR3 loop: CSAEDDRQETQYF. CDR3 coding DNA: TGCAGCGCAGAAGACGACAGACAAGAGACCCAGTACTTC.

The CDR3 nucleotides are TGTGCCAGCAGCTTAGTAGGACAGGGGGCCGGGGAGCTGTTTTTT. Its protein product is CASSLVGQGAGELFF. The genes are TRBV11-2 and TRBJ2-2; 10 nucleotides match TRBD1. CDR1 and CDR2 from the germline V gene are SGHAT and FQNNGV. Trimming took 1 base from V and 6 from J; bases not matched to a gene: 2. This CDR3 contains 15 residues.

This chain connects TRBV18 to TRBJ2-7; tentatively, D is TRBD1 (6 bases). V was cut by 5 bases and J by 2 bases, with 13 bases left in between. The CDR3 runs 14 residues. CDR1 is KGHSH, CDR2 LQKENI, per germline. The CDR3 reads CASSTDRTTYEQYF. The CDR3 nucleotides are TGTGCCAGCTCAACCGACAGGACCACCTACGAGCAGTACTTC.

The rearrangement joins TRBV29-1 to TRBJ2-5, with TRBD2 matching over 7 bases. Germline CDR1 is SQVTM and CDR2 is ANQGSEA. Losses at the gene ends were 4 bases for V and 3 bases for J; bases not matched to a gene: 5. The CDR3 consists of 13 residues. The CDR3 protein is CSVVLAPKETQYF. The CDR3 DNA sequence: TGCAGCGTTGTACTAGCGCCAAAAGAGACCCAGTACTTC.

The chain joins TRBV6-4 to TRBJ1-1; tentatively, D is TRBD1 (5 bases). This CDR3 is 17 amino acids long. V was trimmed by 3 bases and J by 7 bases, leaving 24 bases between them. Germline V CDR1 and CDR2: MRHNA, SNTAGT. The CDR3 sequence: CASSETPGWTKAGEAFF. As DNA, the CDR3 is TGTGCCAGCAGTGAAACCCCAGGGTGGACTAAGGCTGGTGAAGCTTTCTTT.

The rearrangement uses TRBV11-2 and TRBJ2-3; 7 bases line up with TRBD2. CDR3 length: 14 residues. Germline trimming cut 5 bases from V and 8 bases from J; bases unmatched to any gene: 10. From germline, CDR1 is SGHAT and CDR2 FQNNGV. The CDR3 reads CASSPIRGEATQYF. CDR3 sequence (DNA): TGTGCCAGCAGCCCGATCCGGGGGGAGGCTACGCAGTATTTT.

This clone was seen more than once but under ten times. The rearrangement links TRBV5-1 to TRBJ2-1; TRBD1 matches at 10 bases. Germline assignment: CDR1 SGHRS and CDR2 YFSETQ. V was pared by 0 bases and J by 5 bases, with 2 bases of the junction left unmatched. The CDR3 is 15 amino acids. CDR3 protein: CASSLGTGGNNEQFF. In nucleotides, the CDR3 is TGCGCCAGCAGCTTGGGGACAGGGGGAAACAATGAGCAGTTCTTC. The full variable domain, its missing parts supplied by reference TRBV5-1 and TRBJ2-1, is KAGVTQTPRYLIKTRGQQVTLSCSPISGHRSVSWYQQTPGQGLQFLFEYFSETQRNKGNFPGRFSGRQFSNSRSEMNVSTLELGDSALYLCASSLGTGGNNEQFFGPGTRLTVL.

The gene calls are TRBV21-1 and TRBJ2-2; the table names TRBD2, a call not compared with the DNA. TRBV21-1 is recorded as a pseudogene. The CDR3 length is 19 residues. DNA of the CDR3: TGTGCCAGCAGCAAACCCGGACTAGCGGGGGGGCCGGACACCGGGGAGCTGTTTTTT. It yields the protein CASSKPGLAGGPDTGELFF.

The CDR3 DNA sequence: TGTGCCAGCAGTCTGCTAGCGGGGGGGCCATCCGGGGAGCTGTTTTTT. Translating it yields CASSLLAGGPSGELFF. The chain employs TRBV6-2 or TRBV6-3 and TRBJ2-2, with 12 bases fitting TRBD2. CDR1 is MNHEY, CDR2 SVGEGT, per germline. With 5 bases clipped from V and 6 bases from J, the junction kept 7 bases outside the gene matches. The CDR3 is 16 amino acids.

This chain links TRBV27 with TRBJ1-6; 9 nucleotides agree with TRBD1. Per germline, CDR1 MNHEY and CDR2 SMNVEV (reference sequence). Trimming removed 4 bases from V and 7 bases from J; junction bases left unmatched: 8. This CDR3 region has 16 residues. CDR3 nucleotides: TGTGCCAGCAGTTCCCCAGGGGACAGGGAGAATTCACCCCTCCACTTT. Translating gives CASSSPGDRENSPLHF.

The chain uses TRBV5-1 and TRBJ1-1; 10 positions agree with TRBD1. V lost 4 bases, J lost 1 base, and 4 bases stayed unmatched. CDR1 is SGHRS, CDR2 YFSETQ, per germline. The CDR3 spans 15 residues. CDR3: CASSGRDRGNTEAFF. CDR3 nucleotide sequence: TGCGCCAGCAGCGGGAGGGACAGGGGGAACACTGAAGCTTTCTTT.

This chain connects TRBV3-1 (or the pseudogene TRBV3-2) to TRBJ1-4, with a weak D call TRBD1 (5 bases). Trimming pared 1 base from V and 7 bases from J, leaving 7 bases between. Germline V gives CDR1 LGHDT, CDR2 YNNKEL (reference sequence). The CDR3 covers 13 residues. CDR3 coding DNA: TGTGCCAGCAGCCAAGCAGGGATTGAAAAACTGTTTTTT. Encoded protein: CASSQAGIEKLFF.